The 32 T cell receptor beta chains below come from one sample, sequenced in a study of beta chain features in type 1 diabetes. Study-level results: Moderate yet significant TCRB CDR3 shortening was seen in Type 1 diabetes patients in all four CD4+ subsets.

Expressed TCRB transcripts were sequenced, since all the RNA that had been isolated was reverse transcribed. TCRdb keeps only in-frame clones here, not all; method: immunoSEQ multiplex PCR. The table has a few hundred thousand clones, around 13% seen once; the top ten hold 0.0085% to 0.012%. These TCRs are of unknown antigen specificity. Specimen: naive CD4+ T cells from blood. The receptors were sampled from a woman between 18 and 30 years old with type 1 diabetes.

This clone showed up just a few times. This chain joins TRBV5-1 and TRBJ2-2; possibly TRBD1 for D (6 bases). The CDR3 runs to 17 residues. Deletions cut 2 bases from V and 4 bases from J, with 18 bases between. Per the germline V gene, CDR1 is SGHRS and CDR2 is YFSETQ. The CDR3 is CASSLPRGQVITGELFF. CDR3 DNA: TGCGCCAGCAGCTTACCCCGGGGACAAGTGATCACCGGGGAGCTGTTTTTT. Together with reference TRBV5-1 and TRBJ2-2, the CDR3 gives the full variable domain: KAGVTQTPRYLIKTRGQQVTLSCSPISGHRSVSWYQQTPGQGLQFLFEYFSETQRNKGNFPGRFSGRQFSNSRSEMNVSTLELGDSALYLCASSLPRGQVITGELFFGEGSRLTVL.

This clone was recorded a few times. This CDR3 reads CASSSGLVGYEQFF. CDR3 DNA sequence: TGCGCCAGCAGCTCGGGACTAGTAGGTTATGAGCAGTTCTTC. This chain connects TRBV5-1 to TRBJ2-1; 8 positions match TRBD2. Germline CDR1 and CDR2: SGHRS and YFSETQ. V was pared by 3 bases and J by 8 bases, with 7 bases of the junction left unmatched. The CDR3 is 14 residues long.

This clone was observed a single time. The gene calls are TRBV19 and TRBJ2-5, with D tentatively TRBD1 (6 bases). Germline-derived CDR1 and CDR2 are LNHDA and SQIVND (reference sequence). Deletions cut 8 bases from V and 5 bases from J, with 18 bases between. The CDR3 has 14 residues. The chain's CDR3 is CASLGTGSVETQYF. Written as DNA, the CDR3 is TGTGCCAGTCTCGGCACAGGGTCGGTGGAGACCCAGTACTTC.

Only a few counts were recorded for this clone. The V gene is TRBV18, the J gene TRBJ2-1; 14 positions match TRBD2. This CDR3 is built from 17 residues. Germline V lookup: CDR1 KGHSH, CDR2 LQKENI. V was pared by 8 bases and J by 1 base, with 7 bases of the junction left unmatched. As DNA, the CDR3 is TGTGCCAGCACGGGACTAGCGGGAGATGGGTCCTACAATGAGCAGTTCTTC. Amino acids: CASTGLAGDGSYNEQFF.

The sample holds a few counts of this clone. V gene TRBV5-8 combines with J gene TRBJ1-1, with unresolved D. The ends were cut back, 0 bases at V and 11 bases at J, with 11 bases in the middle. The germline V gene encodes CDR1 SGHTS and CDR2 YDEGEE. The CDR3 covers 12 residues. The CDR3 region is CASSLGSRGAFF. CDR3 bases: TGTGCCAGCAGCTTGGGTTCTAGAGGGGCTTTCTTT.

The genes are TRBV7-9 and TRBJ2-7, with a weak D call TRBD2 (7 bases). Germline lookup yields CDR1 SEHNR and CDR2 FQNEAQ (reference sequence). Deletions cut 4 bases from V and 4 bases from J, with 17 bases between. This CDR3 has 15 amino acids. The CDR3 DNA follows: TGTGCCAGCAGCTCCGGGGGGAAGGGGGGTTACGAGCAGTACTTC. Translating it yields CASSSGGKGGYEQYF. The complete variable domain, with remaining parts taken from reference TRBV7-9 and TRBJ2-7, reads DTGVSQNPRHKITKRGQNVTFRCDPISEHNRLYWYRQTLGQGPEFLTYFQNEAQLEKSRLLSDRFSAERPKGSFSTLEIQRTEQGDSAMYLCASSSGGKGGYEQYFGPGTRLTVT.

The rearrangement links TRBV29-1 to TRBJ1-3, with D tentatively TRBD1 (6 bases). The V and J ends lost 6 bases and 4 bases respectively, with 13 bases between them. CDR1 SQVTM and CDR2 ANQGSEA come from the germline V gene. The CDR3 has 13 amino acids. The CDR3: CSVITGMGNTIYF. CDR3 in DNA: TGCAGCGTAATTACAGGGATGGGAAACACCATATATTTT.

J is TRBJ1-1 and V is TRBV5-1, with D possibly being TRBD1 (6 bases). The ends were cut back, 4 bases at V and 1 base at J, with 14 bases in the middle. The germline CDR1 and CDR2 sequences are SGHRS and YFSETQ. CDR3 size: 15 residues. CDR3 residues: CASSPLTGTNTEAFF. DNA of the CDR3: TGCGCCAGCAGCCCATTGACAGGAACGAACACTGAAGCTTTCTTT.

This chain connects TRBV27 to TRBJ2-1; 8 nucleotides match TRBD2. V gave up 2 bases and J gave up 10 bases; unmatched junction bases: 10. This CDR3 has 15 amino acids. The germline CDR1 and CDR2 sequences are MNHEY and SMNVEV (reference sequence). The CDR3 sequence is CASSLGGRPQGEQFF. CDR3 DNA: TGTGCCAGCAGTTTAGGCGGGAGGCCCCAGGGGGAGCAGTTCTTC.

This clone was observed a few times. Additional DNA sequences in this sample encode the identical CDR3. The chain couples TRBV5-4 to TRBJ2-7, with D maybe TRBD1 (6 bases). CDR1 and CDR2 from the germline V gene are SGHNT and YYREEE (reference sequence). The CDR3 loop spans 13 amino acids. V lost 0 bases, J lost 2 bases, and 6 bases lay in between. Here the CDR3 DNA reads TGTGCCAGCAGCTTGGACAGGGCCTACGAGCAGTACTTC. It encodes CASSLDRAYEQYF. Variable domain in full (rest from reference TRBV5-4 and TRBJ2-7): ETGVTQSPTHLIKTRGQQVTLRCSSQSGHNTVSWYQQALGQGPQFIFQYYREEENGRGNFPPRFSGLQFPNYSSELNVNALELDDSALYLCASSLDRAYEQYFGPGTRLTVT.

This rearrangement joins TRBV14 to TRBJ2-1; tentatively, D is TRBD2 (5 bases). V lost 1 base and J lost 3, with 13 bases in between. There are 16 residues in the CDR3. CDR1 and CDR2 (germline): SGHDN, FVKESK. CDR3 nucleotide sequence: TGTGCCAGCAGCCAAGGGGATCAGCGGTACTACAATGAGCAGTTCTTC. This codes for CASSQGDQRYYNEQFF.

This clone has a single count. CDR3 nucleotides: TGTGCCAGCAGCTCCGTGTCGTCCGGGGAGCTGTTTTTT. It yields the protein CASSSVSSGELFF. The V gene is TRBV7-7, the J gene TRBJ2-2, with D unclear. The V gene lost 4 bases and the J gene lost 6 bases, with 9 bases spanning the gap. CDR1 and CDR2 from the germline V gene are SSHAT and FNYEAQ (reference sequence). This CDR3 contains 13 residues. Supplemented by reference TRBV7-7 and TRBJ2-2, the full variable domain reads GAGVSQSPRYKVTKRGQDVTLRCDPISSHATLYWYQQALGQGPEFLTYFNYEAQPDKSGLPSDRFSAERPEGSISTLTIQRTEQRDSAMYRCASSSVSSGELFFGEGSRLTVL.

This clone occurred a few times. The chain combines TRBV28 with TRBJ2-1, with D perhaps TRBD2 (5 bases). Germline assignment: CDR1 MDHEN and CDR2 SYDVKM. Trimming took off 5 bases at V and 7 bases at J, with 15 bases between the two ends. This CDR3 is built from 14 residues. The CDR3 sequence: CASSTSRTGNEQFF. The CDR3 DNA follows: TGTGCCAGCAGTACCAGTCGGACGGGGAATGAGCAGTTCTTC.

The chain employs TRBV5-1 and TRBJ1-1; possible D gene TRBD1, 5 bases. The ends were cut back, 4 bases at V and 4 bases at J, with 11 bases in the middle. The CDR3 extends over 13 amino acids. CDR1 and CDR2 (germline): SGHRS, YFSETQ. CDR3 protein: CASSRGGSTEAFF. The CDR3 DNA sequence: TGCGCCAGCAGCCGCGGGGGGTCCACTGAAGCTTTCTTT. Combining the CDR3 with reference TRBV5-1 and TRBJ1-1 gives the whole variable domain KAGVTQTPRYLIKTRGQQVTLSCSPISGHRSVSWYQQTPGQGLQFLFEYFSETQRNKGNFPGRFSGRQFSNSRSEMNVSTLELGDSALYLCASSRGGSTEAFFGQGTRLTVV.

This clone was counted only a few times. This rearrangement joins TRBV5-6 to TRBJ1-1; no firm D call. The germline CDR1 and CDR2 sequences are SGHDT and YYEEEE. V shed 0 bases and J shed 1 base, with 7 bases lying between them. The CDR3 length is 14 residues. Written as DNA, the CDR3 is TGTGCCAGCAGCTTGGGACAATCGAACACTGAAGCTTTCTTT. It encodes CASSLGQSNTEAFF.

The chain recombines TRBV6-5 with TRBJ2-7; 8 nucleotides agree with TRBD1. CDR1 and CDR2 (germline): MNHEY, SVGAGI. This CDR3 contains 16 residues. J lost 7 bases, V lost 0 bases, and 11 bases had no gene match. The CDR3 sequence: CASSYSEGQGFPEQYF. For the CDR3, the DNA is TGTGCCAGCAGTTACTCCGAAGGACAGGGTTTCCCTGAGCAGTACTTC.

A few counts support this clone. The chain links TRBV4-1 to TRBJ2-1; 8 bases agree with TRBD2. V gave up 6 bases and J gave up 10 bases; unmatched junction bases: 11. Per the germline V gene, CDR1 is MGHRA and CDR2 is YSYEKL. The CDR3 consists of 14 residues. This chain's CDR3 is CASRHIGGAKEQFF. CDR3 nucleotides: TGCGCCAGCAGGCACATCGGGGGGGCGAAAGAGCAGTTCTTC.

This clone has more than one count but fewer than ten. This chain joins TRBV10-2 and TRBJ2-7; the match to TRBD2 covers 10 bases. Looked up from germline, CDR1 is WSHSY and CDR2 is SAAADI. V lost 10 bases, J lost 1 base, and 10 bases stayed unmatched. This CDR3 comprises 15 residues. CDR3 sequence reads: CATRTSGASSYEQYF. CDR3 nucleotide sequence: TGCGCCACCCGGACTAGCGGAGCCTCGTCCTACGAGCAGTACTTC.

The V gene is TRBV11-2, the J gene TRBJ2-2; D gene uncertain. The germline gives CDR1 SGHAT, CDR2 FQNNGV. V shed 5 bases and J shed 6 bases, with 7 bases lying between them. This CDR3 is built from 12 residues. CDR3 DNA sequence: TGTGCCAGCAGCGTGATAGCCGGGGAGCTGTTTTTT. Translating gives CASSVIAGELFF.

This clone was picked up a small number of times. V and J are TRBV18 and TRBJ2-5; D perhaps matches TRBD2 (5 bases). The CDR3 length is 15 residues. CDR1 is KGHSH, CDR2 LQKENI, per germline. Trimming removed 3 bases at V and 1 base at J, with 12 bases between. The CDR3 region is CASSPEDTGQETQYF. CDR3 nucleotides: TGTGCCAGCTCACCGGAGGATACTGGCCAAGAGACCCAGTACTTC.

The rearrangement links TRBV5-6 to TRBJ1-5, with 9 bases matching TRBD1. Germline-derived CDR1 and CDR2 are SGHDT and YYEEEE. The CDR3 totals 14 residues. V trimming: 4 bases; J trimming: 6 bases; junction bases outside the gene matches: 5. CDR3 nucleotides: TGTGCCAGCAGCATACAGGGGGCAGGTCAGCCCCAGCATTTT. Its protein product is CASSIQGAGQPQHF.

This clone was found a few times. V is TRBV7-8 and J is TRBJ2-7; D unresolved. V lost 5 bases, J lost 5 bases, and 10 bases lay in between. Germline V gives CDR1 SGHVS, CDR2 FQNEAQ. There are 12 residues in the CDR3. The CDR3 DNA reads TGTGCCAGCAGCCCCCTTCGGGACGAGCAGTACTTC. This sequence encodes CASSPLRDEQYF.

The chain recombines TRBV4-3 with TRBJ2-4, with D maybe TRBD1 (5 bases). The CDR3 contains 14 residues. The germline gives CDR1 LGHNA, CDR2 YSLEER. V was clipped by 1 base and J by 8 bases, with 12 bases between them. The CDR3 loop is CASSQAQGTDIQYF. The CDR3 DNA sequence: TGCGCCAGCAGCCAAGCTCAGGGTACGGACATTCAGTACTTC.

This clone was detected only a few times. The chain is built from TRBV13 and TRBJ2-7, with 11 nucleotides matching TRBD1. Trimming cost V 4 bases and J 3 bases; bases outside gene matches: 2. Germline V gene lookup returns CDR1 PRHDT and CDR2 FYEKMQ (reference sequence). The CDR3 is 14 residues long. The CDR3 DNA is TGTGCCAGCAGCTGGACAGGGGGCTTCTACGAGCAGTACTTC. It codes for CASSWTGGFYEQYF.

This clone was counted between two and nine times. This chain links TRBV7-2 with TRBJ1-2; D ambiguous. Germline-derived CDR1 and CDR2 are SGHTA and FQGNSA. The CDR3 spans 12 residues. V gave up 3 bases and J gave up 4 bases, with 6 bases separating them. The CDR3 coding sequence is TGTGCCAGCAGCTTTAGTTCCTATGGCTACACCTTC. Residues: CASSFSSYGYTF.

This clone was picked up a small number of times. The V call is TRBV29-1, the J call TRBJ2-7, with D possibly TRBD1 on 5 matching bases. The V and J ends lost 4 bases and 5 bases respectively, with 12 bases between them. Germline CDR1 SQVTM, CDR2 ANQGSEA. The CDR3 covers 12 residues. This CDR3 reads CSVVRGLNEQYF. CDR3 nucleotides: TGCAGCGTTGTAAGGGGCCTCAACGAGCAGTACTTC.

The table lists this clone with a few counts. This sequence joins TRBV28 and TRBJ2-7; 7 positions agree with TRBD1. V lost 6 bases and J lost 3; bases outside the gene matches: 2. This CDR3 region has 12 residues. Looked up from germline, CDR1 is MDHEN and CDR2 is SYDVKM. The CDR3 loop reads CASRTGVYEQYF. DNA of the CDR3: TGTGCCAGCAGAACAGGGGTCTACGAGCAGTACTTC.

This rearrangement joins TRBV7-8 to TRBJ1-1, with 12 positions matching TRBD1. The ends lost 3 bases at V and 8 bases at J; junction bases unmatched: 16. The length of the CDR3 is 18 residues. CDR1 and CDR2 from the germline V gene are SGHVS and FQNEAQ. DNA of the CDR3: TGTGCCAGCAGCTTCAACCGGGACAGGGGGCTCCAATTCCAAGAAGCTTTCTTT. It yields the protein CASSFNRDRGLQFQEAFF.

This clone occurred a few times. DNA of the CDR3: TGTGCCAGCAGTGAATTCCGACTAGCGGGAGTTCTCGAGCAGTACTTC. Translation gives CASSEFRLAGVLEQYF. The J gene is TRBJ2-7, the V gene TRBV25-1; 12 bases are shared with TRBD2. V was pared by 1 base and J by 6 bases, with 7 bases of the junction left unmatched. The germline V gene encodes CDR1 MGHDK and CDR2 SYGVNS. CDR3 size: 16 residues.

The J gene is TRBJ2-1, the V gene TRBV28; possibly TRBD2 for D (5 bases). Germline V CDR1 and CDR2: MDHEN, SYDVKM. V lost 2 bases, J lost 5 bases, and 13 bases lay in between. This CDR3 spans 15 amino acids. The CDR3 loop is CASSLLASWDNEQFF. The CDR3 coding sequence is TGTGCCAGCAGTTTACTGGCTAGCTGGGACAATGAGCAGTTCTTC.

The table lists this clone with a few counts. The chain has TRBV5-4 and TRBJ1-1; TRBD1 aligns across 7 bases. This CDR3 region has 13 residues. After removal of 4 bases from V and 3 bases from J, the junction contained 3 bases not matched to a gene. Germline CDR1 is SGHNT and CDR2 is YYREEE (reference sequence). The CDR3 protein is CASSRDSDTEAFF. As DNA, the CDR3 is TGTGCCAGCAGCCGGGACAGCGACACTGAAGCTTTCTTT.

J is TRBJ1-1 and V is TRBV15; D remains unclear. Trimming left V 8 bases short and J 3 bases short, with 7 bases between. Germline lookup yields CDR1 LNHNV and CDR2 YYDKDF (reference sequence). The CDR3 spans 11 residues. CDR3 amino acids: CATSFDTEAFF. Here the CDR3 DNA reads TGTGCCACCTCCTTCGACACTGAAGCTTTCTTT.